The clone carrying this T cell receptor (beta chain) was seen only a few times. As yet, its antigen is unknown. This sample stems from a study of T cells in localized non-small cell lung cancer. Study conclusions and caveats: Uninvolved adjacent lung had more T cell clonality than any other tissue, topping tumor.

Using immunoSEQ multiplex PCR, the repertoire was profiled, and TCRdb retains in-frame clones only, with some absent. Altogether fewer than 20,000 clones are present, roughly four fifths being singletons, with the ten largest covering about 29%. Trimming took off 0 bases at V and 8 bases at J, with 10 bases between the two ends. From germline, CDR1 is SGHDN and CDR2 FVKESK. The CDR3 loop spans 13 amino acids. This chain connects TRBV14 to TRBJ1-1, with D possibly being TRBD1 (5 bases). The TCR was taken from a male donor aged 60 or older with stage I lung adenocarcinoma. This specimen was peripheral blood, taken before any cancer treatment. CDR3 residues: CASSQDRRGEAFF. The CDR3 DNA follows: TGTGCCAGCAGCCAAGATCGTCGGGGGGAAGCTTTCTTT.